Listed below are T cell receptor beta chains from one sample, sequenced in a study of cytomegalovirus exposure and HLA in healthy donors. The table came from immunoSEQ multiplex PCR; TCRdb's copy has only in-frame clones and leaves some out. The sample contains nearly 200,000 clones, roughly 77% of which appear only once. Material: PBMCs. These receptors came from a male donor in good health and CMV-seropositive. The CDR3 runs from the conserved cysteine through the conserved F or W. Fields, in order: D gene, clone size, V gene, J gene, CDR3 protein, CDR3 DNA. The D gene is left open where the match is weak. Part of the rows lack a size; the others show once, few, many or a class for expanded clones.

d_gene: .
abundance: .
v_gene: TRBV18
j_gene: TRBJ2-2
CDR3aa: CASSPNRDGELFF
CDR3nt: TGTGCCAGCTCACCGAACAGGGACGGGGAGCTGTTTTTT

d_gene: .
abundance: .
v_gene: TRBV4-3
j_gene: TRBJ2-3
CDR3aa: CASSQDFGGSTDTQYF
CDR3nt: TGCGCCAGCAGCCAAGACTTCGGGGGAAGCACAGATACGCAGTATTTT

d_gene: .
abundance: .
v_gene: TRBV7-9
j_gene: TRBJ2-3
CDR3aa: CASSLVADTQYF
CDR3nt: TGTGCCAGCAGCTTAGTAGCAGATACGCAGTATTTT

d_gene: .
abundance: .
v_gene: TRBV11-2
j_gene: TRBJ2-7
CDR3aa: CASSLALDSLPYEQYF
CDR3nt: TGTGCCAGCAGCTTAGCCTTAGACAGTCTCCCCTACGAGCAGTACTTC

d_gene: .
abundance: .
v_gene: TRBV5-1
j_gene: TRBJ1-2
CDR3aa: CASSLEAGVGGYTF
CDR3nt: TGCGCCAGCAGCTTGGAGGCAGGGGTGGGAGGCTACACCTTC

d_gene: .
abundance: few
v_gene: TRBV19
j_gene: TRBJ2-1
CDR3aa: CASSLDSSSYNEQFF
CDR3nt: TGTGCCAGTAGTCTGGACTCGAGCTCCTACAATGAGCAGTTCTTC

d_gene: .
abundance: .
v_gene: TRBV4-2
j_gene: TRBJ2-3
CDR3aa: CASSQDWDISTDTQYF
CDR3nt: TGTGCCAGCAGCCAAGACTGGGACATCAGCACAGATACGCAGTATTTT

d_gene: .
abundance: .
v_gene: TRBV27
j_gene: TRBJ2-7
CDR3aa: CASSPLTKSSYEQYF
CDR3nt: TGTGCCAGCAGTCCGCTGACTAAGAGCTCCTACGAGCAGTACTTC

d_gene: TRBD1
abundance: .
v_gene: TRBV19
j_gene: TRBJ1-5
CDR3aa: CASRVQGNQPQHF
CDR3nt: TGTGCCAGTAGGGTACAGGGGAATCAGCCCCAGCATTTT

d_gene: TRBD1
abundance: .
v_gene: TRBV30
j_gene: TRBJ1-1
CDR3aa: CAWLHRGRGTEAFF
CDR3nt: TGTGCCTGGTTGCACAGGGGGCGGGGCACTGAAGCTTTCTTT

d_gene: .
abundance: .
v_gene: TRBV7-8
j_gene: TRBJ2-3
CDR3aa: CASSLGHISTDTQYF
CDR3nt: TGTGCCAGCAGCCTTGGACATATAAGCACAGATACGCAGTATTTT

d_gene: .
abundance: .
v_gene: TRBV4-3
j_gene: TRBJ1-5
CDR3aa: CASSQEMAGMSPQHF
CDR3nt: TGCGCCAGCAGCCAAGAGATGGCGGGAATGTCGCCCCAGCATTTT

d_gene: .
abundance: .
v_gene: TRBV30
j_gene: TRBJ1-6
CDR3aa: CAAQEARLGPLHF
CDR3nt: TGTGCCGCACAGGAAGCCCGCTTGGGACCCCTCCACTTT

d_gene: .
abundance: .
v_gene: TRBV5-1
j_gene: TRBJ1-1
CDR3aa: CASSLAGGSQEAFF
CDR3nt: TGCGCCAGCAGCTTGGCGGGAGGGTCTCAGGAAGCTTTCTTT

d_gene: TRBD2
abundance: .
v_gene: TRBV7-6
j_gene: TRBJ2-1
CDR3aa: CASSTILAGGLFNEQFF
CDR3nt: TGTGCCAGCAGCACCATTCTAGCGGGGGGGCTTTTCAATGAGCAGTTCTTC

d_gene: .
abundance: .
v_gene: TRBV18
j_gene: TRBJ1-5
CDR3aa: CASSPNWAQEPQHF
CDR3nt: TGTGCCAGCTCACCTAACTGGGCACAGGAGCCCCAGCATTTT

d_gene: .
abundance: .
v_gene: TRBV2
j_gene: TRBJ1-3
CDR3aa: CASSEAGSGNTIYF
CDR3nt: TGTGCCAGCAGTGAGGCGGGCAGTGGAAACACCATATATTTT

d_gene: .
abundance: .
v_gene: TRBV6-5
j_gene: TRBJ1-2
CDR3aa: CASSGRGAKEYGYTF
CDR3nt: TGTGCCAGCAGTGGGCGGGGCGCGAAGGAATATGGCTACACCTTC

d_gene: .
abundance: .
v_gene: TRBV9
j_gene: TRBJ2-1
CDR3aa: CASSVAWTAHNEQFF
CDR3nt: TGTGCCAGCAGCGTAGCGTGGACAGCCCACAATGAGCAGTTCTTC

d_gene: .
abundance: .
v_gene: TRBV5-4
j_gene: TRBJ2-2
CDR3aa: CASSSDYLTGELFF
CDR3nt: TGTGCCAGCAGCTCGGACTACCTCACCGGGGAGCTGTTTTTT

d_gene: TRBD2
abundance: .
v_gene: TRBV6-6
j_gene: TRBJ2-3
CDR3aa: CASSYSAGGTDTQYF
CDR3nt: TGTGCCAGCAGTTACTCCGCGGGGGGCACAGATACGCAGTATTTT

d_gene: .
abundance: .
v_gene: TRBV7-9
j_gene: TRBJ1-5
CDR3aa: CSSSLETEANQPQHF
CDR3nt: TGTTCCAGCAGCTTAGAAACAGAAGCCAATCAGCCCCAGCATTTT

d_gene: TRBD1
abundance: .
v_gene: TRBV19
j_gene: TRBJ1-6
CDR3aa: CASSMGQGAPNSPLHF
CDR3nt: TGTGCCAGTAGTATGGGACAGGGGGCACCTAATTCACCCCTCCACTTT

d_gene: TRBD1
abundance: .
v_gene: TRBV9
j_gene: TRBJ2-7
CDR3aa: CASSPTGDRTYEQYF
CDR3nt: TGTGCCAGCAGCCCAACAGGGGACAGAACCTACGAGCAGTACTTC

d_gene: .
abundance: .
v_gene: TRBV7-6
j_gene: TRBJ1-5
CDR3aa: CASSSAAAAGNQPQHF
CDR3nt: TGTGCCAGCAGCTCCGCAGCGGCGGCTGGGAATCAGCCCCAGCATTTT

d_gene: TRBD2
abundance: .
v_gene: TRBV28
j_gene: TRBJ2-7
CDR3aa: CASSLLLAGGYEQYF
CDR3nt: TGTGCCAGCAGTTTATTACTAGCGGGAGGATACGAGCAGTACTTC

d_gene: .
abundance: once
v_gene: TRBV7-9
j_gene: TRBJ1-5
CDR3aa: CASSTGWVQNQPQHF
CDR3nt: TGTGCCAGCAGCACAGGTTGGGTCCAAAATCAGCCCCAGCATTTT

d_gene: TRBD2
abundance: few
v_gene: TRBV19
j_gene: TRBJ2-5
CDR3aa: CASSMGVGGIEETQYF
CDR3nt: TGTGCCAGTAGTATGGGGGTGGGAGGGATCGAAGAGACCCAGTACTTC

d_gene: .
abundance: .
v_gene: TRBV7-6
j_gene: TRBJ2-7
CDR3aa: CASSSGSSYEQYF
CDR3nt: TGTGCCAGCAGCTCGGGGTCCTCCTACGAGCAGTACTTC

d_gene: .
abundance: .
v_gene: TRBV7-9
j_gene: TRBJ1-1
CDR3aa: CASLEDSMNTEAFF
CDR3nt: TGTGCCAGCTTAGAAGACAGTATGAACACTGAAGCTTTCTTT

d_gene: .
abundance: .
v_gene: TRBV21-1
j_gene: TRBJ2-3
CDR3aa: CASSKAPVAGAPPDTQYF
CDR3nt: TGTGCCAGCAGCAAAGCGCCGGTAGCGGGAGCCCCACCAGATACGCAGTATTTT

d_gene: .
abundance: .
v_gene: TRBV28
j_gene: TRBJ1-5
CDR3aa: CASSIILTGFNSNQPQHF
CDR3nt: TGTGCCAGCAGCATAATCCTCACAGGATTCAATAGCAATCAGCCCCAGCATTTT

d_gene: TRBD2
abundance: .
v_gene: TRBV10-1
j_gene: TRBJ2-7
CDR3aa: CASSESVCSGLAGAIFSYEQYF
CDR3nt: TGCGCCAGCAGTGAGTCAGTTTGTAGTGGGCTAGCGGGGGCCATATTCTCCTACGAGCAGTACTTC

d_gene: TRBD2
abundance: .
v_gene: TRBV27
j_gene: TRBJ2-3
CDR3aa: CASSLKGGASGRASTDTQYF
CDR3nt: TGTGCCAGCAGTTTAAAGGGGGGCGCTAGCGGGAGGGCCAGCACAGATACGCAGTATTTT

d_gene: TRBD1
abundance: .
v_gene: TRBV7-9
j_gene: TRBJ1-4
CDR3aa: CASSLLQGGNKEKLFF
CDR3nt: TGTGCCAGCAGCTTATTACAGGGGGGGAATAAGGAAAAACTGTTTTTT

d_gene: TRBD2
abundance: .
v_gene: TRBV4-3
j_gene: TRBJ2-1
CDR3aa: CASSQEGTSGFNEQFF
CDR3nt: TGCGCCAGCAGCCAAGAAGGGACTAGCGGGTTCAATGAGCAGTTCTTC

d_gene: .
abundance: .
v_gene: TRBV15
j_gene: TRBJ1-2
CDR3aa: CATSRDQGKWDYGYTF
CDR3nt: TGTGCCACCAGCAGAGATCAGGGGAAATGGGACTATGGCTACACCTTC

d_gene: .
abundance: .
v_gene: TRBV5-4
j_gene: TRBJ2-1
CDR3aa: CASSLSGSSYNEQFF
CDR3nt: TGTGCCAGCAGCCTTTCCGGGAGCTCCTACAATGAGCAGTTCTTC

d_gene: TRBD1
abundance: .
v_gene: TRBV15
j_gene: TRBJ2-1
CDR3aa: CATSTDSGTGVLNSRSYNEQFF
CDR3nt: TGTGCCACCAGCACCGATTCCGGGACAGGGGTTCTCAACTCCCGCTCCTACAATGAGCAGTTCTTC

d_gene: .
abundance: few
v_gene: TRBV6-1
j_gene: TRBJ1-4
CDR3aa: CASSATGNEKLFF
CDR3nt: TGTGCCAGCAGTGCGACGGGGAATGAAAAACTGTTTTTT

d_gene: TRBD2
abundance: once
v_gene: TRBV5-5
j_gene: TRBJ2-5
CDR3aa: CASETSGGYPQETQYF
CDR3nt: TGTGCCAGCGAGACTAGCGGGGGATATCCTCAAGAGACCCAGTACTTC

d_gene: TRBD1
abundance: .
v_gene: TRBV5-1
j_gene: TRBJ1-2
CDR3aa: CASSLALGQANYGYTF
CDR3nt: TGCGCCAGCAGCTTGGCTCTGGGACAGGCGAACTATGGCTACACCTTC

d_gene: .
abundance: few
v_gene: TRBV18
j_gene: TRBJ1-1
CDR3aa: CASSPQGSTEAFF
CDR3nt: TGTGCCAGCTCACCCCAGGGGAGTACTGAAGCTTTCTTT

d_gene: .
abundance: .
v_gene: TRBV29-1
j_gene: TRBJ2-2
CDR3aa: CSVEGPGTGELFF
CDR3nt: TGCAGCGTTGAAGGACCAGGCACCGGGGAGCTGTTTTTT

d_gene: .
abundance: once
v_gene: TRBV28
j_gene: TRBJ2-1
CDR3aa: CASRHRVGEQFF
CDR3nt: TGTGCCAGCAGGCACAGGGTGGGTGAGCAGTTCTTC

d_gene: TRBD1
abundance: .
v_gene: TRBV19
j_gene: TRBJ2-1
CDR3aa: CASSDRATYNEQFF
CDR3nt: TGTGCCAGTAGTGACAGGGCTACCTACAATGAGCAGTTCTTC

d_gene: .
abundance: .
v_gene: TRBV6-4
j_gene: TRBJ1-4
CDR3aa: CASSGKNRRTHYTNEKLFF
CDR3nt: TGTGCCAGCAGTGGGAAAAATCGGAGAACTCATTACACTAATGAAAAACTGTTTTTT

d_gene: TRBD1
abundance: .
v_gene: TRBV5-1
j_gene: TRBJ1-5
CDR3aa: CASSLGGTVEQPQHF
CDR3nt: TGCGCCAGCAGCTTGGGCGGGACAGTCGAACAGCCCCAGCATTTT

d_gene: .
abundance: few
v_gene: TRBV15
j_gene: TRBJ1-1
CDR3aa: CATSSIQGPEAFF
CDR3nt: TGTGCCACCAGCAGTATACAGGGCCCTGAAGCTTTCTTT

d_gene: .
abundance: .
v_gene: TRBV9
j_gene: TRBJ2-1
CDR3aa: CASSDITGQNEQFF
CDR3nt: TGTGCCAGCAGCGATATAACAGGGCAAAATGAGCAGTTCTTC